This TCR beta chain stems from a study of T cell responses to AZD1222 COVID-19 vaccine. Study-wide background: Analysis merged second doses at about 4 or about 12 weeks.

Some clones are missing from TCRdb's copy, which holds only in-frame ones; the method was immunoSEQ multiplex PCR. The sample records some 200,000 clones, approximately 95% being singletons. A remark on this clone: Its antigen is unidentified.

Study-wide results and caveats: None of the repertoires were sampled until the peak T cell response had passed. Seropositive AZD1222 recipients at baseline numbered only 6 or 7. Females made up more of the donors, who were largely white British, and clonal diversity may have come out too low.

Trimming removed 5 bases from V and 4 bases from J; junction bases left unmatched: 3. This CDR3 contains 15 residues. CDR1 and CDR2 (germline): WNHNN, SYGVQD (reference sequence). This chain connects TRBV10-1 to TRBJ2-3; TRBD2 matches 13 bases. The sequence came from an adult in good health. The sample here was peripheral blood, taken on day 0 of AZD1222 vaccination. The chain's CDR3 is CASSWGLAGSDTQYF. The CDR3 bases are TGCGCCAGCAGTTGGGGACTAGCGGGGTCAGATACGCAGTATTTT.